This T cell receptor beta chain was captured in a study of T cells in Graves' hyperthyroidism and ophthalmopathy. Points on this clonotype: What it binds is not known.

Findings of the study overall: A model of 13 V-J features distinguished ophthalmopathy from stable hyperthyroidism. Most thyroid-expanded clonotypes above 0.001 were also found in blood.

Authors of the study amplified TCR beta CDR3 regions from RNA transcripts. Primed by the HTBI set, a first-round RT-PCR was run on the TCR CDR3. TCRdb independently ran MiXCR on the multiplex PCR reads; one entry per CDR3 protein. The sample records about 500,000 distinct CDR3 sequences, more than 15% being singletons. Patients affected by ophthalmopathy presented a Clinical Activity Score of at least 3, a NOSPECS grade of at least 4, and disease duration below 3 months. Uncontrolled infections, other autoimmune diseases, pregnancy or lactation led to exclusion of patients. Sequenced sample: blood. This TCR was sampled from a woman in her twenties or thirties with Graves' ophthalmopathy.

The CDR3 protein is CASSVGSFGNTIYF. In DNA, the CDR3 is TGTGCCAGCAGCGTGGGATCTTTCGGAAACACCATATATTTT. This chain links TRBV5-8 with TRBJ1-3; no firm D call. The germline CDR1 and CDR2 sequences are SGHTS and YDEGEE. Trimming left V 4 bases short and J 4 bases short, with 12 bases between. The CDR3 loop spans 14 amino acids.